These 5 T cell receptor beta chains share one sample of origin, sequenced in a study of cytomegalovirus exposure and HLA in healthy donors (dated by TCRdb to 2016 to 2017). Library prep was done by the immunoSEQ multiplex PCR assay. For the multiplex PCR, a mixture combining 60 forward primers for TCR Vbeta segments and 13 reverse primers for TCR Jbeta segments was used. TCRdb's version of the immuneACCESS table is confined to in-frame rearrangements and falls short of the full clone set. An unresolved V gene accounts for under half of the shortfall where checked; the remainder is of unknown origin. This sample gives 140,000 to 150,000 clones in total; 77% of them show up just once. In total, the top ten clones hold 3.9% of the sample. Material for sequencing was PBMCs. These receptors were taken from a male donor in good health and CMV-seronegative.

The chain recombines TRBV5-1 with TRBJ2-7, with 11 bases lining up with TRBD2. Losses at the gene ends were 4 bases for V and 7 bases for J; bases not matched to a gene: 13. This CDR3 has 16 amino acids. Germline-derived CDR1 and CDR2 are SGHRS and YFSETQ. CDR3 sequence: CASSTGLAGTSEEQYF. In DNA form, the CDR3 reads TGCGCCAGCAGCACCGGACTAGCGGGTACCAGTGAGGAGCAGTACTTC. Looking up the rest from reference TRBV5-1 and TRBJ2-7 gives the full variable domain: KAGVTQTPRYLIKTRGQQVTLSCSPISGHRSVSWYQQTPGQGLQFLFEYFSETQRNKGNFPGRFSGRQFSNSRSEMNVSTLELGDSALYLCASSTGLAGTSEEQYFGPGTRLTVT.

This clone was counted only a few times. V gene TRBV5-4 combines with J gene TRBJ2-7, with 10 bases fitting TRBD1. Germline V lookup: CDR1 SGHNT, CDR2 YYREEE (reference sequence). V trimming: 4 bases; J trimming: 3 bases; junction bases outside the gene matches: 10. The CDR3 consists of 16 residues. The CDR3 spells CASSAAGWDRGYEQYF. CDR3 coding DNA: TGTGCCAGCAGCGCGGCGGGTTGGGACAGGGGCTACGAGCAGTACTTC.

The genes are TRBV27 and TRBJ1-1; 8 positions match TRBD1. Per germline, CDR1 MNHEY and CDR2 SMNVEV (reference sequence). The CDR3 is made up of 16 amino acids. The trim removed 2 bases at V and 3 bases at J, leaving 8 bases unmatched. CDR3 DNA sequence: TGTGCCAGCAGTTTAGGGACAGGCTACCTGGACACTGAAGCTTTCTTT. The encoded protein is CASSLGTGYLDTEAFF.

The chain carries TRBV18 and TRBJ1-2; 11 nucleotides match TRBD1. CDR3 length: 17 amino acids. J was trimmed by 2 bases and V by 3 bases; bases with no gene match: 8. CDR1 is KGHSH, CDR2 LQKENI, per germline. The CDR3 loop reads CASSPGQGAILNYGYTF. Here the CDR3 DNA reads TGTGCCAGCTCACCTGGACAGGGGGCGATATTAAACTATGGCTACACCTTC.

This sequence joins TRBV5-1 and TRBJ2-5; 12 bases are shared with TRBD1. V dropped 4 bases and J dropped 5; count of bases not matched to a gene: 9. In germline, CDR1 is SGHRS, CDR2 YFSETQ. This CDR3 has 16 residues. In DNA form, the CDR3 reads TGCGCCAGCAGCCCGGGGACAGGGGGCGCACGGGAGACCCAGTACTTC. This codes for CASSPGTGGARETQYF.